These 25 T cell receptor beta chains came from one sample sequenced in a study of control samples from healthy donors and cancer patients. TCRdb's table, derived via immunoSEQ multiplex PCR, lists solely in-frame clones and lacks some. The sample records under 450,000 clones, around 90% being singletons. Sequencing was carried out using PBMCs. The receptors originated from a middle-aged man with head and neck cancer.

CDR3 nucleotide sequence: TGTGCCAGCAGCGGACGGACTAGCGGGGGGGGAGAGACCCAGTACTTC. Amino acid sequence: CASSGRTSGGGETQYF. This chain links TRBV7-2 with TRBJ2-5; 15 nucleotides align to TRBD2. V lost 5 bases to trimming and J lost 4 bases; unmatched junction nucleotides: 5. This CDR3 is 16 amino acids long. From germline, CDR1 is SGHTA and CDR2 FQGNSA.

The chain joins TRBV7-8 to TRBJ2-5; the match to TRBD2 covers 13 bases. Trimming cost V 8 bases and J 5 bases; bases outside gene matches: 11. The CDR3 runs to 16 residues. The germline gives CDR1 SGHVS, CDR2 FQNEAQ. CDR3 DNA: TGTGCCAGCGGAAAGGGACTAGCGGGGAATTTGGAGACCCAGTACTTC. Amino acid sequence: CASGKGLAGNLETQYF. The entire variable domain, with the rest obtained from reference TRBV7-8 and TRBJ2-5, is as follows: GAGVSQSPRYKVAKRGQDVALRCDPISGHVSLFWYQQALGQGPEFLTYFQNEAQLDKSGLPSDRFFAERPEGSVSTLKIQRTQQEDSAVYLCASGKGLAGNLETQYFGPGTRLLVL.

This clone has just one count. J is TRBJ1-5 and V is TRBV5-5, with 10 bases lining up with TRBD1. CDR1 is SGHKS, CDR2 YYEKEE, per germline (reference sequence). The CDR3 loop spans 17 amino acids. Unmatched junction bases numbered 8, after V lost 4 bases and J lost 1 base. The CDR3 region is CASSPGTGVISNQPQHF. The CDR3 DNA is TGTGCCAGCAGCCCCGGGACAGGGGTTATCAGCAATCAGCCCCAGCATTTT. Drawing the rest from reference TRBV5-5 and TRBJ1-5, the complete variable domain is DAGVTQSPTHLIKTRGQQVTLRCSPISGHKSVSWYQQVLGQGPQFIFQYYEKEERGRGNFPDRFSARQFPNYSSELNVNALLLGDSALYLCASSPGTGVISNQPQHFGDGTRLSIL.

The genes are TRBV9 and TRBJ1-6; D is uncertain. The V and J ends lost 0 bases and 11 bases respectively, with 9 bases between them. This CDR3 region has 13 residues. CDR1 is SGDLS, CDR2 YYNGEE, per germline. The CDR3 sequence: CASSVETGAPLHF. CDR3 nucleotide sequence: TGTGCCAGCAGCGTAGAAACCGGCGCACCCCTCCACTTT.

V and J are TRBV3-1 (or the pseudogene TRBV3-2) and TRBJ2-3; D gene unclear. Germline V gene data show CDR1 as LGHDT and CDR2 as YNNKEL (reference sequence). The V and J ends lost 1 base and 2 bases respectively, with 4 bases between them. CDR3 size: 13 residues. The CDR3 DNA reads TGTGCCAGCAGCCAAGTGTCCACAGATACGCAGTATTTT. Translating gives CASSQVSTDTQYF.

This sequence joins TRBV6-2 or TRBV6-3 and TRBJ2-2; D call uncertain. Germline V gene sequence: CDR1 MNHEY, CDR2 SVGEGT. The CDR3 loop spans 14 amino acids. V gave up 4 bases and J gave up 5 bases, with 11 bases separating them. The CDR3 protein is CASSSWTSTGELFF. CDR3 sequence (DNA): TGTGCCAGCAGTTCTTGGACGTCGACCGGGGAGCTGTTTTTT.

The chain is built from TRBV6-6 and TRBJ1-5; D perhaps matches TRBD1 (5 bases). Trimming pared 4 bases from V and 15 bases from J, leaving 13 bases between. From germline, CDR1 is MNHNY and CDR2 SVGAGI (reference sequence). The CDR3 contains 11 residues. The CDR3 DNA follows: TGTGCCAGCAGTTTCCGGGACGAGAGGCATTTT. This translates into CASSFRDERHF.

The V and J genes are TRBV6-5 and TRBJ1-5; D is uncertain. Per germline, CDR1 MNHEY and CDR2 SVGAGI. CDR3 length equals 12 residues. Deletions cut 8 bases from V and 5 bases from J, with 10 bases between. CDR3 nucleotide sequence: TGTGCCAGCTGCTTACTAGATCAGCCCCAGCATTTT. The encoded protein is CASCLLDQPQHF.

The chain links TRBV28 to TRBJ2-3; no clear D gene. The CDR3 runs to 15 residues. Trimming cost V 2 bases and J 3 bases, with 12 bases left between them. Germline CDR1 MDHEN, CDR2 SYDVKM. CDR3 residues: CASSLVGRATDTQYF. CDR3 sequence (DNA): TGTGCCAGCAGTTTAGTGGGCCGGGCAACAGATACGCAGTATTTT.

CDR3 in amino acids: CASSPSDRVGPEAFF. Here the CDR3 DNA reads TGTGCCAGCAGTCCCTCGGACAGGGTAGGTCCTGAAGCTTTCTTT. This sequence joins TRBV27 and TRBJ1-1, with TRBD1 matching 8 bases. Germline V gene sequence: CDR1 MNHEY, CDR2 SMNVEV (reference sequence). This CDR3 region has 15 residues. V lost 5 bases to trimming and J lost 6 bases; unmatched junction nucleotides: 11.

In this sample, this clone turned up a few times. CDR3 sequence: CASSLTGPYGYTF. As DNA, the CDR3 is TGTGCCAGCAGCCTCACGGGACCATATGGCTACACCTTC. The gene calls are TRBV28 and TRBJ1-2, with D possibly TRBD1 on 5 matching bases. The length of the CDR3 is 13 residues. Trimming took off 6 bases at V and 5 bases at J, with 13 bases between the two ends. Germline V gene lookup returns CDR1 MDHEN and CDR2 SYDVKM.

This chain's CDR3 is CASSVVMNTEAFF. CDR3 sequence (DNA): TGTGCCAGCAGCGTAGTAATGAACACTGAAGCTTTCTTT. The V call is TRBV9, the J call TRBJ1-1, with unresolved D. The CDR3 has 13 amino acids. Trimming removed 0 bases at V and 0 bases at J, with 3 bases between. In germline, CDR1 is SGDLS, CDR2 YYNGEE.

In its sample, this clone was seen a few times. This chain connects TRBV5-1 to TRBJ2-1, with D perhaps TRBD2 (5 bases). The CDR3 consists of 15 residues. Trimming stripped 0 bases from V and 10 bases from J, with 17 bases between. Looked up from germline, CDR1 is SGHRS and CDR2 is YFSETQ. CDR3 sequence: CASSLVAGGETEQFF. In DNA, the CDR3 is TGCGCCAGCAGCTTGGTGGCTGGAGGAGAAACCGAGCAGTTCTTC.

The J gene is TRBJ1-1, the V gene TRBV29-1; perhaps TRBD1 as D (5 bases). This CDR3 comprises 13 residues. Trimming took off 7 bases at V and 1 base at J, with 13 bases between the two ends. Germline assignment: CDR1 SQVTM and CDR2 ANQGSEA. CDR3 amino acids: CSGWDQQNTEAFF. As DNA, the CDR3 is TGCAGCGGTTGGGACCAACAGAACACTGAAGCTTTCTTT.

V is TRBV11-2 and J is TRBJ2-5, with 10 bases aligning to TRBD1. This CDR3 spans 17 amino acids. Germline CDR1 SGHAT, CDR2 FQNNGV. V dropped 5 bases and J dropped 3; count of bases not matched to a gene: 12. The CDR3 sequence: CASSGWFRDRGEETQYF. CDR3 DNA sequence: TGTGCCAGCAGCGGATGGTTCCGGGACAGGGGTGAAGAGACCCAGTACTTC.

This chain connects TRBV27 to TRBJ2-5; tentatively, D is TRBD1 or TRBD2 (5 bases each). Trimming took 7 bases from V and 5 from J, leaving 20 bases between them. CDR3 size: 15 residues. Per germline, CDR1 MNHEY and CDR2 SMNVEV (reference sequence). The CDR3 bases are TGTGCCAGCATTAAATATCAGGGTGGAGGTGAGACCCAGTACTTC. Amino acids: CASIKYQGGGETQYF.

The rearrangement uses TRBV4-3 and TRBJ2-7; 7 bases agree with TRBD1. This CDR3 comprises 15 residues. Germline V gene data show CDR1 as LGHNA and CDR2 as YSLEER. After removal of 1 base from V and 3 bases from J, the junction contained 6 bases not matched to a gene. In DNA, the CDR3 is TGCGCCAGCAGCCAAGTCCTCGCAGGGGGCTACGAGCAGTACTTC. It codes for CASSQVLAGGYEQYF.

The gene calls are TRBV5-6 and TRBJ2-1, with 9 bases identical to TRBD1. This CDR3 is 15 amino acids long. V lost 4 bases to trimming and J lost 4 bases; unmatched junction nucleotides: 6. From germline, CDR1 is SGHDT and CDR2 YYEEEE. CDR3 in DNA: TGTGCCAGCAGCCCCGGACAGGGGCCGTACAATGAGCAGTTCTTC. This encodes CASSPGQGPYNEQFF.

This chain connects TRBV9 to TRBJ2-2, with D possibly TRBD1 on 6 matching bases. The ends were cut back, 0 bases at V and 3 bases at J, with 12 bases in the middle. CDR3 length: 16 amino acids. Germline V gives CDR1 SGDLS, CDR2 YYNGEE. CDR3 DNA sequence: TGTGCCAGCAGCGTAGGAACAGGGTTGGACACCGGGGAGCTGTTTTTT. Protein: CASSVGTGLDTGELFF.

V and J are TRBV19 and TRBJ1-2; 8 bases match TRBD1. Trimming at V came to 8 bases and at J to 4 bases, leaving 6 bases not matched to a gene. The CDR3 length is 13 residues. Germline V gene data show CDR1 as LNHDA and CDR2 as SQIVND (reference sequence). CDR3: CASSTGGSYGYTF. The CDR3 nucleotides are TGTGCCAGTTCTACAGGGGGGAGCTATGGCTACACCTTC.

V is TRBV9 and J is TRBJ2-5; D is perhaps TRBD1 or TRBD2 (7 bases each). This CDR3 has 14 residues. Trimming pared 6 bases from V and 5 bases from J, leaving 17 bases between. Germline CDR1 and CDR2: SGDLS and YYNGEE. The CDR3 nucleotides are TGTGCCAGCAATCGCAGGGGGGGGCAGGAGACCCAGTACTTC. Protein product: CASNRRGGQETQYF. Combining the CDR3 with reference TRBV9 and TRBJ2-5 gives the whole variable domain DSGVTQTPKHLITATGQRVTLRCSPRSGDLSVYWYQQSLDQGLQFLIQYYNGEERAKGNILERFSAQQFPDLHSELNLSSLELGDSALYFCASNRRGGQETQYFGPGTRLLVL.

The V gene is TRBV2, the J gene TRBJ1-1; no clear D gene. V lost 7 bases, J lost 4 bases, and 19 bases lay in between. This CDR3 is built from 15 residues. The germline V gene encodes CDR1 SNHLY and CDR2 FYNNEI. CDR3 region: CASTPTQAKSTEAFF. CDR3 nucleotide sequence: TGTGCCAGCACCCCCACCCAGGCAAAGAGCACTGAAGCTTTCTTT.

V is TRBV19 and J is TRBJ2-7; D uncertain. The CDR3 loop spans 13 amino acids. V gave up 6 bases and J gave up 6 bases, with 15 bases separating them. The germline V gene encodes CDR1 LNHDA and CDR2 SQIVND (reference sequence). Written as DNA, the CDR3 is TGTGCCAGTAGCCTGGGGAAAGGGTTCGAGCAGTACTTC. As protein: CASSLGKGFEQYF.

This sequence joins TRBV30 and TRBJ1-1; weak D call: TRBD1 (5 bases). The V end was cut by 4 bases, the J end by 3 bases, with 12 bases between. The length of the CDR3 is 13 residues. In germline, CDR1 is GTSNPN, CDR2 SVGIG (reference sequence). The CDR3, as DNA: TGTGCCTGGAATGGGGGTTTGGACACTGAAGCTTTCTTT. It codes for CAWNGGLDTEAFF.

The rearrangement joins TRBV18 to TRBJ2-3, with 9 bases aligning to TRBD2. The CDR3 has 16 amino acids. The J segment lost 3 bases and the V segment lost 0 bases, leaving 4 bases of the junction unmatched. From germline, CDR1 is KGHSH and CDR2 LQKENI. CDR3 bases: TGTGCCAGCTCACCACCCACGGGACTAGCAACAGATACGCAGTATTTT. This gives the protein CASSPPTGLATDTQYF.